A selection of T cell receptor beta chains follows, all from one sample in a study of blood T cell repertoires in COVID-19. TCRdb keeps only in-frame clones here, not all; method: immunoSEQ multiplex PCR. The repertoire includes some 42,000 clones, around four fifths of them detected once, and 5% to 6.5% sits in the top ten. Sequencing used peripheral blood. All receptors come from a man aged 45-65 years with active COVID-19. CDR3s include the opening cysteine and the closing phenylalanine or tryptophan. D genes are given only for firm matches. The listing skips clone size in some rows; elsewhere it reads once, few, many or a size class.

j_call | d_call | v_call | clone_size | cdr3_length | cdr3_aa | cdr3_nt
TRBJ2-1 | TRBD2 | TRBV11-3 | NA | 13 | CASSLAGGWEQFF | TGTGCCAGCAGCTTGGCGGGGGGCTGGGAGCAGTTCTTC
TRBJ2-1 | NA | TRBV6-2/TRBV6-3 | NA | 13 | CASSYSRQYEQFF | TGTGCCAGCAGTTACTCGCGACAGTATGAGCAGTTCTTC
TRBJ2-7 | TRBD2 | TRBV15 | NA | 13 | CATRASGVYEQYF | TGTGCCACCAGGGCTAGCGGGGTCTACGAGCAGTACTTC
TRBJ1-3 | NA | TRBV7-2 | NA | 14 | CASSLQGFGNTIYF | TGTGCCAGCAGTTTACAGGGCTTCGGAAACACCATATATTTT
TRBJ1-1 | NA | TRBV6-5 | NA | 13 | CASRRTPSAEAFF | TGTGCCAGCAGAAGAACCCCCAGCGCTGAAGCTTTCTTT
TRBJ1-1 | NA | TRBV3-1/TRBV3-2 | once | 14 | CASSPLGGGTEAFF | TGTGCCAGCAGCCCCCTAGGGGGGGGCACTGAAGCTTTCTTT
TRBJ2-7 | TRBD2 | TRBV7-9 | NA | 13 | CASSKSGSGEQYF | TGTGCCAGCAGCAAGAGCGGGAGCGGGGAGCAGTACTTC
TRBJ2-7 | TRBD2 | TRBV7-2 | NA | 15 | CASSLARGGTREQYF | TGTGCCAGCAGCTTAGCGCGCGGGGGTACTCGGGAGCAGTACTTC
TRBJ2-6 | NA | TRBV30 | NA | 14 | CAWEGGSGANVLTF | TGTGCCTGGGAGGGAGGCTCTGGGGCCAACGTCCTGACTTTC
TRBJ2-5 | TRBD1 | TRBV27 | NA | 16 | CASPRQGTPTQETQYF | TGTGCCTCTCCCAGACAGGGGACACCCACGCAAGAGACCCAGTACTTC
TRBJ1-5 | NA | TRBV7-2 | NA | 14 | CASSLTPSNQPQHF | TGTGCCAGCAGCCTAACCCCTAGCAATCAGCCCCAGCATTTT
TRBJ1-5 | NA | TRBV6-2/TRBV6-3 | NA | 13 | CASSYLFGQPQHF | TGTGCCAGCAGTTACCTGTTCGGTCAGCCCCAGCATTTT
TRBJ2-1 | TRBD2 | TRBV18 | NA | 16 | CASSPPGGRALDEQFF | TGTGCCAGCTCACCACCGGGCGGGAGGGCTTTGGATGAGCAGTTCTTC